This T cell receptor beta chain is from a study of control samples from healthy donors and cancer patients. CDR1 and CDR2 from the germline V gene are SNHLY and FYNNEI. This CDR3 contains 13 residues. Trimming cost V 2 bases and J 2 bases, with 6 bases left between them. Clones were read by immunoSEQ multiplex PCR, and TCRdb kept only the in-frame ones, dropping some. The data show fewer than 200,000 clones, with 94% seen just once and less than 15% held by the top ten. This chain links TRBV2 with TRBJ1-2; D ambiguous. Sequencing input: PBMCs. This receptor was taken from a man aged 55 to 69 with colorectal cancer. The CDR3: CASSESRNYGYTF. The CDR3 nucleotides read TGTGCCAGCAGTGAAAGCAGGAACTATGGCTACACCTTC.